The present entry profiles one TCR beta chain with its context. The data were obtained in a study of blood T cell repertoires in COVID-19. Study background: The United States, Italy and Spain provided the acute and convalescent COVID-19 samples. From T cells, B-cell-depleted T cells, or PBMCs came the material, which was cDNA or gDNA.

CDR1 GTSNPN and CDR2 SVGIG come from the germline V gene (reference sequence). The germline V and J ends were trimmed by 1 base and 3 bases, with 7 bases remaining between them. The CDR3 is 13 residues long. As originally analysed: Amplification of reference gene primers provided the estimated nucleated cell counts. The method was immunoSEQ multiplex PCR; TCRdb's version includes in-frame clones alone and lacks a portion of them. V, J and clone size reflect that table, while D and trimming were determined from the DNA. The table has about 190,000 clones, 70% to 90% seen once. The specimen sequenced was peripheral blood. This clonotype was sampled from a woman aged 40-49 years who had recovered from COVID-19. The chain uses TRBV30 and TRBJ2-1, with D maybe TRBD2 (5 bases). CDR3 loop: CAWSGGSYNEQFF. The CDR3, as DNA: TGTGCCTGGAGTGGTGGGAGCTACAATGAGCAGTTCTTC. Full variable domain (remainder filled in from reference TRBV30 and TRBJ2-1): SQTIHQWPATLVQPVGSPLSLECTVEGTSNPNLYWYRQAAGRGLQLLFYSVGIGQISSEVPQNLSASRPQDRQFILSSKKLLLSDSGFYLCAWSGGSYNEQFFGPGTRLTVL.